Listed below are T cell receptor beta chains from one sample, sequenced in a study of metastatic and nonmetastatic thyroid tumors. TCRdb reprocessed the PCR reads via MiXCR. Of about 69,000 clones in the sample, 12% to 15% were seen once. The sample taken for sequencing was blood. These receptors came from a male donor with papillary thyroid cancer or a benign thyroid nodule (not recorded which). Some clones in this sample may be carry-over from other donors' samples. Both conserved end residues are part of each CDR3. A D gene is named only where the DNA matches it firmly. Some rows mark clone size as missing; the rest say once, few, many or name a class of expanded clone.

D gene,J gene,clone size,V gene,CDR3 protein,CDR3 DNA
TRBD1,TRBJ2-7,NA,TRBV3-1,CASGGFGQGENEQYF,TGTGCCAGCGGAGGTTTTGGTCAGGGGGAGAACGAGCAGTACTTC
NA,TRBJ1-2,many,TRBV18,CASSQGHTAYGYTF,TGTGCCAGCTCTCAAGGACACACTGCATATGGCTACACCTTC
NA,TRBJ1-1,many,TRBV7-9,CASSPMNTEAFF,TGTGCCAGCAGCCCAATGAACACTGAAGCTTTCTTT
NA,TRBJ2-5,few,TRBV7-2,CASSFKETQYF,TGTGCCAGCAGCTTTAAGGAGACCCAGTACTTC
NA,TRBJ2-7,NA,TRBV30,CAWTGRQAIYEQYF,TGTGCCTGGACTGGTAGACAGGCTATCTACGAGCAGTACTTC
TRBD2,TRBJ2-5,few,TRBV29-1,CSVEGGREFHWETQYF,TGCAGCGTTGAAGGAGGGCGGGAGTTCCACTGGGAGACCCAGTACTTC
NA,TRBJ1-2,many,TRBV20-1,CSARGRESYGYTF,TGCAGTGCTAGAGGGAGGGAGTCCTATGGCTACACCTTC
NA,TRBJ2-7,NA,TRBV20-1,CSARDLGQDFYEQYF,TGCAGTGCTAGAGATCTGGGGCAGGACTTCTACGAGCAGTACTTC
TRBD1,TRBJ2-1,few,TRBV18,CASSPRDREGNEQFF,TGTGCCAGCTCACCACGGGACAGGGAGGGCAATGAGCAGTTCTTC
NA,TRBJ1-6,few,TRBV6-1,CATRGRFVSPLHF,TGTGCCACCCGTGGCAGGTTCGTTTCACCCCTCCACTTT
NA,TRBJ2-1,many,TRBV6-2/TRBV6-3,CASRPGPSSYNEQFF,TGTGCCAGCAGACCGGGCCCTAGCTCCTACAATGAGCAGTTCTTC
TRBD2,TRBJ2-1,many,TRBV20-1,CSARSGLAGSYNEQFF,TGCAGTGCTAGATCGGGACTAGCGGGCTCCTACAATGAGCAGTTCTTC
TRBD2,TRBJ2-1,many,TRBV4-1,CASSGRLAGGSGEQFF,TGCGCCAGCAGCGGTCGACTAGCGGGAGGTTCAGGTGAGCAGTTCTTC
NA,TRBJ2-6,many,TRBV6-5,CASSYSREESGANVLTF,TGTGCCAGCAGTTACTCGCGGGAAGAGTCTGGGGCCAACGTCCTGACTTTC
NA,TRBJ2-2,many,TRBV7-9,CASSLGVPGELFF,TGTGCCAGCAGCTTAGGTGTGCCCGGGGAGCTGTTTTTT
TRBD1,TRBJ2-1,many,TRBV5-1,CASSLGQGASYNEQFF,TGCGCCAGCAGCTTGGGTCAGGGGGCCTCCTACAATGAGCAGTTCTTC
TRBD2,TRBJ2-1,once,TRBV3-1,CASSHPGTSGYNEQFF,TGTGCCAGCAGCCATCCCGGGACTAGCGGATACAATGAGCAGTTCTTC
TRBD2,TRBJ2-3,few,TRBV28,CASIGVGRGTDTQYF,TGTGCCAGCATCGGAGTAGGGAGGGGCACAGATACGCAGTATTTT
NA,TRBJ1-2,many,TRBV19,CASTSHQGVGLDGYTF,TGTGCCAGTACAAGTCATCAGGGAGTAGGATTAGATGGCTACACCTTC
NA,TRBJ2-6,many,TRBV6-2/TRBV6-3,CASSYMGAGANVLTF,TGTGCCAGCAGTTACATGGGGGCTGGGGCCAACGTCCTGACTTTC
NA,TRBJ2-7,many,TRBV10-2,CASSPTISYEQYF,TGCGCCAGCAGCCCGACTATCTCCTACGAGCAGTACTTC
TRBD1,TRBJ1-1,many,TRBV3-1,CASRKDRGTEAFF,TGTGCCAGCAGGAAAGACAGGGGGACTGAAGCTTTCTTT
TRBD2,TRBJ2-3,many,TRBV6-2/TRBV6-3,CASSWEQTSGVDTDTQYF,TGTGCCAGCAGCTGGGAGCAGACTAGCGGAGTTGACACAGATACGCAGTATTTT
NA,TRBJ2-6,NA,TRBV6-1,CASSDWTAGANVLTF,TGTGCCAGCAGTGATTGGACAGCTGGGGCCAACGTCCTGACTTTC
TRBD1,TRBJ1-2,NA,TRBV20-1,CSANYRGCYTF,TGCAGTGCTAATTACAGGGGCTGCTACACCTTC
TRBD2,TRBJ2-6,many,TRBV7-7,CASSFDPISGNSGANVLTF,TGTGCCAGCAGCTTTGATCCAATTAGCGGGAACTCTGGGGCCAACGTCCTGACTTTC
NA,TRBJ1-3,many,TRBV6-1,CASEGSGNTIYF,TGTGCCAGCGAGGGCTCTGGAAACACCATATATTTT
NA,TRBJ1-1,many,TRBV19,CASSMGLNTEAFF,TGTGCCAGTAGTATGGGACTGAACACTGAAGCTTTCTTT
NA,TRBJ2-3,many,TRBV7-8,CASSPSVVPDTQYF,TGTGCCAGCAGCCCCTCGGTGGTGCCAGATACGCAGTATTTT
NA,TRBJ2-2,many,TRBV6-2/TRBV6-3,CASSYSRRLNTGELFF,TGTGCCAGCAGTTACTCGAGAAGGCTGAACACCGGGGAGCTGTTTTTT
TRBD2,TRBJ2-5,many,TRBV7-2,CASSLVLASGRHETQYF,TGTGCCAGCAGCTTAGTACTAGCTAGCGGGAGACACGAGACCCAGTACTTC
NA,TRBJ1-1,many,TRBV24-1,CATSDGTKHTEAFF,TGTGCCACCAGTGATGGAACGAAGCACACTGAAGCTTTCTTT
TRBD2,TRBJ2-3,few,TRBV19,CASSMLAVVTDTQYF,TGTGCCAGTAGTATGCTAGCGGTAGTGACAGATACGCAGTATTTT
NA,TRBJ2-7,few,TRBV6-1,CASSTGPEALEQYF,TGTGCCAGCAGTACCGGGCCAGAAGCCCTCGAGCAGTACTTC
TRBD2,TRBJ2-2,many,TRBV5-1,CASSSQLAGGPGGELFF,TGCGCCAGCAGCTCGCAACTAGCGGGAGGGCCTGGCGGGGAGCTGTTTTTT
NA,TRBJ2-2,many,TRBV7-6,CASSLENRAGGELFF,TGTGCCAGCAGCTTAGAGAACAGAGCAGGCGGGGAGCTGTTTTTT
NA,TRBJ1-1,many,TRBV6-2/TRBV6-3,CASSYSQALTEAFF,TGTGCCAGCAGTTACTCCCAGGCCTTGACTGAAGCTTTCTTT
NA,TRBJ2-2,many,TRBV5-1,CASSLAGLGGSGELFF,TGCGCCAGCAGCTTGGCGGGTTTGGGCGGATCCGGGGAGCTGTTTTTT
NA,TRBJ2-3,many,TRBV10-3,CAISESTDTQYF,TGTGCCATCAGTGAGTCCACAGATACGCAGTATTTT
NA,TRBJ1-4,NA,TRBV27,CASYRDGGISANEKLFF,TGTGCCAGTTACCGGGACGGGGGAATATCGGCTAATGAAAAACTGTTTTTT
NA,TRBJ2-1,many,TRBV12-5,CASGFAGRTMEQFF,TGTGCTAGTGGTTTTGCGGGAAGAACAATGGAGCAGTTCTTC
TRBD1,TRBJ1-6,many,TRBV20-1,CSAGTGADNSPLHF,TGCAGTGCCGGGACAGGGGCGGATAATTCACCCCTCCACTTT
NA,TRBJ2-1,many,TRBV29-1,CSVGSPGLGEQFF,TGCAGCGTTGGATCCCCAGGGCTTGGTGAGCAGTTCTTC
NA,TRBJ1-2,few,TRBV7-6,CASIMRWAGYTF,TGTGCCAGCATCATGAGGTGGGCCGGCTACACCTTC
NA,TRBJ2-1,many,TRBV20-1,CSAPGDSYNEQFF,TGCAGTGCCCCAGGGGACTCCTACAATGAGCAGTTCTTC
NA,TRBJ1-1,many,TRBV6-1,CASRGLMNTEAFF,TGTGCCAGCAGGGGGCTGATGAACACTGAAGCTTTCTTT